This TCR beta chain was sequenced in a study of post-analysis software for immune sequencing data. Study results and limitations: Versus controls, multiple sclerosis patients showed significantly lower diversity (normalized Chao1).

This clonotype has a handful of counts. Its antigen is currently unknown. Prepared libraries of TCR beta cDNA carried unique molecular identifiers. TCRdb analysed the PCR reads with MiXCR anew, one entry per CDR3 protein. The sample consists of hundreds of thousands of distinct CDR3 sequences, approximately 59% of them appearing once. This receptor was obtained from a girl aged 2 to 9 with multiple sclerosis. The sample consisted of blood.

CDR3 sequence (DNA): TGTGCCAGCAGCCCCAGAAAAGGGCGCTCCTACAATGAGCAGTTCTTC. It is translated as CASSPRKGRSYNEQFF. The V call is TRBV7-9, the J call TRBJ2-1; D unclear. Per the germline V gene, CDR1 is SEHNR and CDR2 is FQNEAQ (reference sequence). V gave up 5 bases and J gave up 0 bases, with 14 bases separating them. This CDR3 region has 16 residues.